Listed below are T cell receptor beta chains from one sample, sequenced in a study of T cell responses to AZD1222 COVID-19 vaccine. Sequencing used immunoSEQ multiplex PCR; TCRdb keeps in-frame clones, though not all of them. The sample has 150,000 to 180,000 clones; 70% to 90% are singletons. The sample was peripheral blood, taken on day 0 of MenACWY control vaccination. These receptors all stem from an adult in good health. Both conserved end residues are part of each CDR3. Each record gives: J gene, V gene, D gene, clone size, CDR3 protein, CDR3 DNA. The D gene is left open where the match is weak. Not every row has a clone size; where given, it reads once, few, many or a size class.

TRBJ1-2 TRBV24-1 NA NA CATSDAGTGYGYTF TGTGCCACCAGTGATGCCGGGACGGGCTATGGCTACACCTTC
TRBJ2-2 TRBV7-3 TRBD2 NA CASSLGTRSDTGELFF TGTGCCAGCAGCTTGGGGACTAGATCGGACACCGGGGAGCTGTTTTTT
TRBJ2-2 TRBV6-6 NA NA CASSYYTGRSIGELFF TGTGCCAGCAGTTATTATACCGGGAGATCGATCGGGGAGCTGTTTTTT
TRBJ1-4 TRBV5-4 NA NA CASSLTTSTNEKLFF TGTGCCAGCAGCTTGACTACCTCAACTAATGAAAAACTGTTTTTT
TRBJ2-5 TRBV5-1 TRBD2 few CASRRGAGVGETQYF TGCGCCAGCAGGCGGGGGGCCGGAGTCGGGGAGACCCAGTACTTC
TRBJ1-4 TRBV28 TRBD1 once CASSLYFPGGLDNEKLFF TGTGCCAGCAGTTTATATTTCCCAGGGGGCCTAGATAATGAAAAACTGTTTTTT
TRBJ2-3 TRBV11-3 NA NA CASSLVGGNTQYF TGTGCCAGCAGCTTAGTGGGTGGAAATACGCAGTATTTT
TRBJ2-2 TRBV6-5 TRBD1 NA CASSPGQSTGELFF TGTGCCAGCAGCCCGGGACAGTCCACCGGGGAGCTGTTTTTT
TRBJ1-2 TRBV24-1 NA NA CATSDWQTEGYTF TGTGCCACCAGTGATTGGCAGACGGAAGGCTACACCTTC
TRBJ1-2 TRBV6-5 TRBD1 NA CASSYSGQGRTF TGTGCCAGCAGTTACTCAGGACAGGGACGCACCTTC
TRBJ2-5 TRBV12-3/TRBV12-4 NA NA CASRDGSVETQYF TGTGCCAGCAGGGATGGGTCTGTAGAGACCCAGTACTTC
TRBJ2-1 TRBV7-9 TRBD1 NA CASSLGQEEFF TGTGCCAGCAGCTTGGGACAGGAGGAGTTCTTC